Described below is a single T cell receptor beta chain sequence and its context. Its target is not known. CDR1 and CDR2 (germline): SGHRS, YFSETQ. This CDR3 region has 14 residues. V lost 1 base and J lost 5; bases outside the gene matches: 3. The data derive from a study of radiotherapy plus CTLA-4 blockade in lung cancer. Study information: Among patients, over 15% showed objective responses, and approximately 31% had disease control. General study points: Early clone dynamics of blood T cells, plus interferon-beta, reportedly predicted response best. Following radiotherapy plus ipilimumab, tumor-derived TCR clones expanded in the blood.

It was focal radiation plus CTLA-4 blockade with ipilimumab that patients with chemo-refractory metastatic non-small-cell lung cancer received. Assay used: immunoSEQ multiplex PCR; TCRdb lists only in-frame clones, some missing. The table has around 71,000 clones, around 76% seen once; the top ten hold roughly 15%. The sequenced sample was peripheral blood, obtained from a patient treated with radiotherapy plus ipilimumab. The TCR sequence derives from a human donor with non-small cell lung cancer whose response to radiotherapy plus ipilimumab could not be evaluated. Some clones in this sample may be carry-over from other donors' samples. The genes are TRBV5-1 and TRBJ2-5, with 9 bases fitting TRBD1. The CDR3 reads CASSLTGGMETQYF. CDR3 sequence (DNA): TGCGCCAGCAGCTTGACAGGGGGCATGGAGACCCAGTACTTC.